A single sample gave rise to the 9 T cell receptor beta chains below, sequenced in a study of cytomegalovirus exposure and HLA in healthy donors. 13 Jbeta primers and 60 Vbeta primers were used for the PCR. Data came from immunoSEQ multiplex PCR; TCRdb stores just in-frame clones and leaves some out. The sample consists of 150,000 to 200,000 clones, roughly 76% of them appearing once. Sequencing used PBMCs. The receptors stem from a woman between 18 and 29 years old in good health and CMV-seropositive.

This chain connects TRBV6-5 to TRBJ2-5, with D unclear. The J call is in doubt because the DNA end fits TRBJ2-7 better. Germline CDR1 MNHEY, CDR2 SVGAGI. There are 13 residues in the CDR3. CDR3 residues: CASSQTSTYEQYF. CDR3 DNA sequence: TGTGCCAGCAGTCAGACAAGTACCTACGAGCAGTACTTC.

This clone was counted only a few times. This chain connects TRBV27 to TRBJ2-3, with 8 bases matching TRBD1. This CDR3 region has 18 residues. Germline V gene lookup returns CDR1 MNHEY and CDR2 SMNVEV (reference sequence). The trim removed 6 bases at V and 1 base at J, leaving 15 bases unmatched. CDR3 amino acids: CASSPRRGQGWGTDTQYF. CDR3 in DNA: TGTGCCAGCAGCCCTAGGCGAGGACAGGGTTGGGGCACAGATACGCAGTATTTT.

CDR3 sequence reads: CASSEPSGGNNEQFF. DNA for the CDR3: TGCGCCAGCAGTGAGCCTAGCGGGGGAAACAATGAGCAGTTCTTC. The genes are TRBV10-1 and TRBJ2-1; 10 nucleotides align to TRBD2. CDR1 and CDR2 from the germline V gene are WNHNN and SYGVQD (reference sequence). CDR3 length: 15 amino acids. V was clipped by 2 bases and J by 5 bases; unmatched bases: 3.

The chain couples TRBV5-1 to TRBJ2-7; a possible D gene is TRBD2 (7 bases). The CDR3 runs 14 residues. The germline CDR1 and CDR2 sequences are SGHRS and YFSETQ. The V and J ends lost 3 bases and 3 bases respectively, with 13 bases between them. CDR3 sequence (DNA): TGCGCCAGCAGCTATGGGGGGGGCGGCTACGAGCAGTACTTC. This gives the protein CASSYGGGGYEQYF.

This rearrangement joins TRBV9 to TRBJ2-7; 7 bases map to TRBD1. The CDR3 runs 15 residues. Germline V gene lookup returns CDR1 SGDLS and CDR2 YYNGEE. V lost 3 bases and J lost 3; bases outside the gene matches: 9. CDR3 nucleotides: TGTGCCAGCAGCGCCGGTCCGGGACAGAGCTACGAGCAGTACTTC. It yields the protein CASSAGPGQSYEQYF.

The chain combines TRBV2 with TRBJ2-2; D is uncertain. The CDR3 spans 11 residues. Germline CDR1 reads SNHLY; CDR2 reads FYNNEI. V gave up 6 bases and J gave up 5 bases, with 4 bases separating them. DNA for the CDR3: TGTGCCAGCAGCCTAACCGGGGAGCTGTTTTTT. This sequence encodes CASSLTGELFF.

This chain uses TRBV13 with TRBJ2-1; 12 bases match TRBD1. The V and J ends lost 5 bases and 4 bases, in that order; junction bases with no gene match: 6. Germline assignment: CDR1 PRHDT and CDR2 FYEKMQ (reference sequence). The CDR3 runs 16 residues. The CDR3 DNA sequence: TGTGCCAGCAGCCTGCGGGACAGGGGGCTTTACAATGAGCAGTTCTTC. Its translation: CASSLRDRGLYNEQFF. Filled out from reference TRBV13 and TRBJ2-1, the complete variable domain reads AAGVIQSPRHLIKEKRETATLKCYPIPRHDTVYWYQQGPGQDPQFLISFYEKMQSDKGSIPDRFSAQQFSDYHSELNMSSLELGDSALYFCASSLRDRGLYNEQFFGPGTRLTVL.

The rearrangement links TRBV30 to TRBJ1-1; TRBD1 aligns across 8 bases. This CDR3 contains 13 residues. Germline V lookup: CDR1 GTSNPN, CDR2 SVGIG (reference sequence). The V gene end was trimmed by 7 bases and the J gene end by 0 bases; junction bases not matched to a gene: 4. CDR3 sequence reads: CASRGLMNTEAFF. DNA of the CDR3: TGTGCCTCCAGGGGGCTCATGAACACTGAAGCTTTCTTT.

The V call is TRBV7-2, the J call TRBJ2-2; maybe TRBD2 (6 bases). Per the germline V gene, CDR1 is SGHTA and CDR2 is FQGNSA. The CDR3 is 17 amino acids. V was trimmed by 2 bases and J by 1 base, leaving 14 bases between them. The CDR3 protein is CASSLFGSGLNTGELFF. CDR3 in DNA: TGTGCCAGCAGCTTATTCGGGTCGGGACTGAACACCGGGGAGCTGTTTTTT.